The 7 T cell receptor beta chains listed next were all sequenced from one sample in a study of cytomegalovirus exposure and HLA in healthy donors. Profiled with immunoSEQ multiplex PCR; TCRdb holds only in-frame clones, not every one. The sample has around 60,000 clones, around 92% seen once. Sequenced sample: PBMCs. These receptors all come from a woman in her late teens or twenties in good health and CMV-seronegative.

This sequence joins TRBV13 and TRBJ1-3, with 7 bases matching TRBD1. Germline-derived CDR1 and CDR2 are PRHDT and FYEKMQ (reference sequence). J lost 9 bases, V lost 5 bases, and 16 bases had no gene match. This CDR3 spans 16 amino acids. For the CDR3, the DNA is TGTGCCAGCAGCCCTAAGGGACAGAGATCAATCGGCACCATATATTTT. Residues: CASSPKGQRSIGTIYF.

This clone appeared once. V and J are TRBV10-3 and TRBJ1-1; maybe TRBD1 (5 bases). CDR3 length: 15 residues. Trimming cost V 10 bases and J 4 bases, with 22 bases left between them. CDR1 is ENHRY and CDR2 is SYGVKD in the germline V gene. CDR3 sequence: CATAGTRSGGTEAFF. The CDR3 DNA reads TGTGCCACGGCCGGGACTCGCTCCGGCGGCACTGAAGCTTTCTTT.

V usage is TRBV18 and J usage is TRBJ1-1; a weak D match, TRBD1 (5 bases). Trimming removed 3 bases at V and 7 bases at J, with 15 bases between. The CDR3 sequence is 14 residues long. From germline, CDR1 is KGHSH and CDR2 LQKENI. The DNA of the CDR3 is TGTGCCAGCTCACCCAGGGCAGTCTTTGTTGAAGCTTTCTTT. As protein: CASSPRAVFVEAFF.

The gene calls are TRBV6-1 and TRBJ1-5; no reliable D call. This CDR3 has 13 residues. Germline loops: CDR1 MNHNS, CDR2 SASEGT. Trimming shortened V by 7 bases and J by 4 bases, and 11 bases separated the two germline ends. CDR3 bases: TGTGCCAGCAAGGACCTAGCTAATCAGCCCCAGCATTTT. Translating it yields CASKDLANQPQHF.

V usage is TRBV28 and J usage is TRBJ1-5; no clear D gene. V was pared by 4 bases and J by 0 bases, with 13 bases between. Germline assignment: CDR1 MDHEN and CDR2 SYDVKM. The CDR3 is 16 residues long. This CDR3 is CASSYTTIYSNQPQHF. The CDR3 DNA sequence: TGTGCCAGCAGTTATACCACCATCTATAGCAATCAGCCCCAGCATTTT.

J is TRBJ2-2 and V is TRBV6-5, with a tentative D call TRBD2 (5 bases). CDR1 is MNHEY, CDR2 SVGAGI, per germline. V was shortened by 2 bases and J by 5 bases, with 6 bases between the two germline ends. The CDR3 covers 13 residues. Here the CDR3 reads CASSYGETGELFF. The DNA of the CDR3 is TGTGCCAGCAGTTACGGGGAGACCGGGGAGCTGTTTTTT.

The chain is built from TRBV6-5 and TRBJ2-3, with a tentative D call TRBD1 (5 bases). The ends were cut back, 0 bases at V and 1 base at J, with 8 bases in the middle. CDR1 and CDR2 (germline): MNHEY, SVGAGI. CDR3 length: 15 residues. CDR3 DNA: TGTGCCAGCAGTTACTCGGTAGGGGGCACAGATACGCAGTATTTT. Its protein is CASSYSVGGTDTQYF.